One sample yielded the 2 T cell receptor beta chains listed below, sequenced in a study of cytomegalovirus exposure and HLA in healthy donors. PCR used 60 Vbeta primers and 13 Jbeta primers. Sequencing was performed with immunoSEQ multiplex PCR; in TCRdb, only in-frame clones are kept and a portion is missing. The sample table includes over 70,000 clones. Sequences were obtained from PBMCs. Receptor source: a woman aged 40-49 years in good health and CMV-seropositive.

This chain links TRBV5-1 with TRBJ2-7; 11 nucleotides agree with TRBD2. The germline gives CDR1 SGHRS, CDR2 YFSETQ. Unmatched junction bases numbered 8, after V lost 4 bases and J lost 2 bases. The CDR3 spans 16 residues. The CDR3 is CASSVGTSGIAYEQYF. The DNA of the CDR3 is TGCGCCAGCAGCGTAGGGACTAGCGGAATAGCCTACGAGCAGTACTTC.

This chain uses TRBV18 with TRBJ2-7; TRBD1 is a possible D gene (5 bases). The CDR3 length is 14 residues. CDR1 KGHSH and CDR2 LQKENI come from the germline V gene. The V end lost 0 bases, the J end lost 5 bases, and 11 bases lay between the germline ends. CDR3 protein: CASSPPAGNHEQYF. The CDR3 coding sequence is TGTGCCAGCTCACCACCTGCAGGGAACCACGAGCAGTACTTC.